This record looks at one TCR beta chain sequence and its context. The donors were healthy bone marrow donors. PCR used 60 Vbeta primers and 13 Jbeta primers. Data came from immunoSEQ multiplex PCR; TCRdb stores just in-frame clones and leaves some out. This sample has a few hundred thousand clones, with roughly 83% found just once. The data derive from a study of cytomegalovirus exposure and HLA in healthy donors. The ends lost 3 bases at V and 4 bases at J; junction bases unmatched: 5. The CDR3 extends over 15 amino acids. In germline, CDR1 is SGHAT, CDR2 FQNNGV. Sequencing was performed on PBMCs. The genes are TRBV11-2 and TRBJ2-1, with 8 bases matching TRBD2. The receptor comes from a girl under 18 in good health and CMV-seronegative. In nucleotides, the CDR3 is TGTGCCAGCAGCTTTAACCGGGGGGGTTACAATGAGCAGTTCTTC. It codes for CASSFNRGGYNEQFF.